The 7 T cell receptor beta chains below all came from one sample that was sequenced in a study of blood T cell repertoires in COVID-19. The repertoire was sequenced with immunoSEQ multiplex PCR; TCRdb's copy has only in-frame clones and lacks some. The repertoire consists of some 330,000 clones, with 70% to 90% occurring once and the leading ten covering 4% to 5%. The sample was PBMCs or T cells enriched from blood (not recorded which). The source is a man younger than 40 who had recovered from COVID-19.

The CDR3 nucleotides are TGCGCCAGCAGCTTGGAAGCGGGGATCAACACTGAAGCTTTCTTT. Its protein is CASSLEAGINTEAFF. The chain employs TRBV5-1 and TRBJ1-1, with D unresolved. Germline V gene data show CDR1 as SGHRS and CDR2 as YFSETQ. V lost 0 bases and J lost 2, with 11 bases in between. The CDR3 loop spans 15 amino acids.

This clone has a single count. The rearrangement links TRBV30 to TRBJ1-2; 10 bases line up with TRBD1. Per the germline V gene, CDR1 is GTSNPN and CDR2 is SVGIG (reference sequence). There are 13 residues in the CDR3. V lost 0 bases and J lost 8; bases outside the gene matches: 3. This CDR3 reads CAWSVRQGAGYTF. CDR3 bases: TGTGCCTGGAGTGTACGACAGGGGGCCGGCTACACCTTC.

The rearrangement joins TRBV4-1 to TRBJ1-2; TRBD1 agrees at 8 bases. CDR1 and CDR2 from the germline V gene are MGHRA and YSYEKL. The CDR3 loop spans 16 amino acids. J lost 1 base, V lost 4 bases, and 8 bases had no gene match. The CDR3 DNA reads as TGCGCCAGCAGCCTAGACAGGGGAAGAAGTAACTATGGCTACACCTTC. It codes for CASSLDRGRSNYGYTF.

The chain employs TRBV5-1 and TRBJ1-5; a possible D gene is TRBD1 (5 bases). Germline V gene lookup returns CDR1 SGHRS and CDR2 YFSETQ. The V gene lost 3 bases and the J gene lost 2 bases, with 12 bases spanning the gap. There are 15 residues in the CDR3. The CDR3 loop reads CASSWPGQGNQPQHF. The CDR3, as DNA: TGCGCCAGCAGCTGGCCAGGGCAGGGCAATCAGCCCCAGCATTTT.

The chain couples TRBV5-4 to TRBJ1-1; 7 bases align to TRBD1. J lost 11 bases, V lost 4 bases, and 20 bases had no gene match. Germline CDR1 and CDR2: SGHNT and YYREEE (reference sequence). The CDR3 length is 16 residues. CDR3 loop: CASSTQTGSTEHSAFF. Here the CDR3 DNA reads TGTGCCAGCAGCACCCAGACAGGGTCGACTGAACACTCGGCTTTCTTT. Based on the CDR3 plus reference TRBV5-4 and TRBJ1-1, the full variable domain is ETGVTQSPTHLIKTRGQQVTLRCSSQSGHNTVSWYQQALGQGPQFIFQYYREEENGRGNFPPRFSGLQFPNYSSELNVNALELDDSALYLCASSTQTGSTEHSAFFGQGTRLTVV.

The CDR3 here is CATRPQRGGETQYF. The CDR3 DNA follows: TGTGCCACCAGGCCCCAGCGGGGGGGAGAGACCCAGTACTTC. The V call is TRBV27, the J call TRBJ2-5, with 10 bases matching TRBD2. Germline-derived CDR1 and CDR2 are MNHEY and SMNVEV (reference sequence). The CDR3 is 14 amino acids. V lost 10 bases and J lost 4; bases outside the gene matches: 9.

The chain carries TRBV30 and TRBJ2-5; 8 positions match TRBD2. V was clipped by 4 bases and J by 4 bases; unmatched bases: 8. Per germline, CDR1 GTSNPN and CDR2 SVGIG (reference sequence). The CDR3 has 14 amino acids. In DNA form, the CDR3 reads TGTGCCTGGACCGGGGGGGCGACGGGAGAGACCCAGTACTTC. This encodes CAWTGGATGETQYF.